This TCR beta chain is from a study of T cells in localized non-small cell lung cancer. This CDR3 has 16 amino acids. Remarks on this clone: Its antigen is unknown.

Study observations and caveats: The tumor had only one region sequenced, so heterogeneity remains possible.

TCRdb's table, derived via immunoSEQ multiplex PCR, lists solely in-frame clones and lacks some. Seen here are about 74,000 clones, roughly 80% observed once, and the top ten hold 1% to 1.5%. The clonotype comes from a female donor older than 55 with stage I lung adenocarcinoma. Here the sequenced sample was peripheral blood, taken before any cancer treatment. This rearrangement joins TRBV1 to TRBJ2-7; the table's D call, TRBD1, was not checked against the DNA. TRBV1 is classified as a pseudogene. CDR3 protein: CTSSQSPRDRADEQYF. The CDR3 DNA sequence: TGCACCAGCAGCCAATCGCCCCGGGACAGGGCCGACGAGCAGTACTTC.